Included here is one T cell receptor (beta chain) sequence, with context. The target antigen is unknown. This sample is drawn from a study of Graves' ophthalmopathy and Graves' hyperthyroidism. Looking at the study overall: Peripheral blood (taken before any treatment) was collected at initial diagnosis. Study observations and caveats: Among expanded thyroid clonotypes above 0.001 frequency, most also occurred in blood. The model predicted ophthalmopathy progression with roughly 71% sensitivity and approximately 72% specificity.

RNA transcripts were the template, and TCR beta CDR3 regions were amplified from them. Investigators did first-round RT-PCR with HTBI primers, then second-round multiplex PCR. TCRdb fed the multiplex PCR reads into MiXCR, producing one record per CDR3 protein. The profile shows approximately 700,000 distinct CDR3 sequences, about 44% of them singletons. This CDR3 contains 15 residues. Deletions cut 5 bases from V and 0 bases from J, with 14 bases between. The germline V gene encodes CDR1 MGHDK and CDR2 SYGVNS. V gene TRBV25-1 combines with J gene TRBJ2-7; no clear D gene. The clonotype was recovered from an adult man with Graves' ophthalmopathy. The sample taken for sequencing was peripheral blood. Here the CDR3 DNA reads TGTGCCAGCAGTTTCCCTCAGGTCTTCTCCTACGAGCAGTACTTC. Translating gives CASSFPQVFSYEQYF.